The 2 T cell receptor beta chains reported below all come from one sample, sequenced in a study of T-cell reconstitution after alpha-beta-depleted transplantation in children. Researchers prepared the TCRbeta library using unique molecular identifiers, the study reports. TCRdb redid the calling of the PCR reads with MiXCR, one entry per CDR3 protein. The table includes about 300,000 distinct CDR3 sequences, around 10% detected once. Sequencing used PBMCs, obtained before TCRalphabeta/CD19-depleted stem cell transplant. These TCRs come from a boy younger than two with acute myeloid leukemia, due to receive a stem cell transplant.

This clonotype was recorded at least ten times. The genes are TRBV9 and TRBJ2-5, with TRBD2 matching over 10 bases. Germline V lookup: CDR1 SGDLS, CDR2 YYNGEE. The ends lost 3 bases at V and 3 bases at J; junction bases unmatched: 5. The CDR3 sequence is 15 residues long. The CDR3 protein is CASSASGRFEETQYF. The CDR3 DNA sequence: TGTGCCAGCAGCGCTAGCGGGAGATTTGAAGAGACCCAGTACTTC.

The chain employs TRBV19 and TRBJ2-3; possibly TRBD2 for D (5 bases). The V gene lost 6 bases and the J gene lost 2 bases, with 9 bases spanning the gap. The CDR3 has 13 residues. Germline V lookup: CDR1 LNHDA, CDR2 SQIVND (reference sequence). The CDR3 nucleotides read TGTGCCAGTAGGGAGGAGAACACAGATACGCAGTATTTT. This sequence encodes CASREENTDTQYF.